The 14 T cell receptor beta chains reported below all come from one sample, sequenced in a study of regulatory T cells in long-lasting Graves disease. Time point in this sample: newly diagnosed GD, antithyroid drugs for less than 3 months. The TCR library was prepared using RNA isolated from PBMCs. Arm-PCR of CDR3 regions and iRepertoire HTBI primers were the basis on which TCR beta libraries were built. TCRdb re-analysed the multiplex PCR reads in MiXCR, keeping a single row per CDR3 protein. This sample has roughly 430,000 distinct CDR3 sequences, with 16% found just once. The data also belong to a second study, concerning T cells in Graves' hyperthyroidism and ophthalmopathy.

This material consisted of peripheral blood mononuclear cells (PBMCs), taken at new diagnosis, from a patient treated with antithyroid drugs. The receptors were sampled from a woman in her twenties or thirties with Graves disease.

This clonotype was observed a handful of times. The V and J genes are TRBV7-9 and TRBJ2-1; weak D call: TRBD1 (6 bases). The CDR3 covers 14 residues. Germline V lookup: CDR1 SEHNR, CDR2 FQNEAQ (reference sequence). Trimming took 1 base from V and 6 from J, leaving 10 bases between them. CDR3 nucleotides: TGTGCCAGCAGCTTAGGGGACATGTTCAATGAGCAGTTCTTC. It encodes CASSLGDMFNEQFF.

The rearrangement uses TRBV7-3 and TRBJ2-3; 7 nucleotides agree with TRBD2. This CDR3 spans 14 amino acids. Germline assignment: CDR1 SGHTA and CDR2 FQGTGA. After removal of 1 base from V and 5 bases from J, the junction contained 3 bases not matched to a gene. CDR3 in amino acids: CASSLRGGRDTQYF. CDR3 coding DNA: TGTGCCAGCAGCTTAAGGGGGGGGAGAGATACGCAGTATTTT.

The rearrangement links TRBV5-5 to TRBJ2-7; 9 bases line up with TRBD2. The CDR3 is made up of 14 amino acids. Germline CDR1 SGHKS, CDR2 YYEKEE (reference sequence). The V and J ends lost 6 bases and 5 bases, in that order; junction bases with no gene match: 9. Here the CDR3 DNA reads TGTGCCAGCAAAACTAGCGGGTTCAAGGACGAGCAGTACTTC. This gives the protein CASKTSGFKDEQYF.

About this clonotype: With only one base between it and a far larger clone, this is likely a read error. This rearrangement joins TRBV11-2 to TRBJ2-1; a weak D match, TRBD2 (6 bases). The CDR3 totals 14 residues. With 7 bases removed from V and 5 bases from J, the gap between germline ends came to 15 bases. Germline V gives CDR1 SGHAT, CDR2 FQNNGV. The CDR3 protein is CASTARDFHNEQFF. In DNA, the CDR3 is TGTGCCAGCACCGCGCGGGATTTCCACAATGAGCAGTTCTTC.

This clonotype was seen a few times. The chain uses TRBV18 and TRBJ1-1; D uncertain. V was shortened by 6 bases and J by 0 bases, with 29 bases between the two germline ends. Germline V gives CDR1 KGHSH, CDR2 LQKENI. The CDR3 runs 20 residues. CDR3 in amino acids: CASSWKGWTPSGRMNTEAFF. CDR3 DNA: TGTGCCAGCTCGTGGAAAGGGTGGACCCCCTCGGGCCGAATGAACACTGAAGCTTTCTTT.

In the case of this clonotype: A clone one base away is much larger, so this may be a read error. The CDR3 reads CASSRSVGYEQHF. CDR3 nucleotide sequence: TGTGCCAGCAGTCGTAGCGTTGGGTACGAGCAGCACTTC. The gene calls are TRBV6-4 and TRBJ2-7, with a possible D match to TRBD2 (5 bases). The CDR3 has 13 amino acids. Germline CDR1 MRHNA, CDR2 SNTAGT.

To note about this clonotype: A much larger clone sits a single nucleotide away, making a read error possible. The chain has TRBV18 and TRBJ1-2; possible D gene TRBD1, 5 bases. V was shortened by 5 bases and J by 1 base, with 5 bases between the two germline ends. CDR3 length: 12 residues. The germline gives CDR1 KGHSH, CDR2 LQKENI. Here the CDR3 DNA reads TGTGCCAGCTCAGACAGTAACTATGGCTACACCTTC. Translating it yields CASSDSNYGYTF.

This clonotype was recorded at least ten times. The chain links TRBV15 to TRBJ1-1; tentatively, D is TRBD1 (5 bases). The germline V gene has CDR1 LNHNV and CDR2 YYDKDF (reference sequence). Trimming left V 2 bases short and J 5 bases short, with 15 bases between. There are 15 residues in the CDR3. The CDR3 here is CATSRQSGGRTEAFF. The CDR3 DNA is TGTGCCACCAGCAGACAAAGTGGGGGGAGGACTGAAGCTTTCTTT.

This clonotype was picked up many times. The rearrangement links TRBV24-1 to TRBJ1-5; TRBD1 is a possible D gene (6 bases). This CDR3 has 13 residues. The V and J ends lost 4 bases and 7 bases respectively, with 10 bases between them. The germline CDR1 and CDR2 sequences are KGHDR and SFDVKD. The DNA of the CDR3 is TGTGCCACCAGTGACAGGGGCACACAGCCCCAGCATTTT. Its translation: CATSDRGTQPQHF.

This sequence joins TRBV11-2 and TRBJ1-1; the D gene is possibly TRBD1 (6 bases). The germline V gene encodes CDR1 SGHAT and CDR2 FQNNGV. This CDR3 region has 16 residues. Trimming took off 2 bases at V and 1 base at J, with 14 bases between the two ends. CDR3 protein: CASSLWGRGSNTEAFF. In nucleotides, the CDR3 is TGTGCCAGCAGCTTATGGGGCAGGGGTTCGAACACTGAAGCTTTCTTT.

This clonotype came up many times. The chain carries TRBV27 and TRBJ1-2; D is possibly TRBD1 (6 bases). CDR1 and CDR2 from the germline V gene are MNHEY and SMNVEV (reference sequence). The CDR3 spans 11 residues. V was clipped by 6 bases and J by 4 bases, with 6 bases between them. CDR3: CASRDSYGYTF. The CDR3 bases are TGTGCCAGCAGGGACAGCTATGGCTACACCTTC.

This clonotype was seen only a few times. This chain joins TRBV27 and TRBJ2-7, with D uncertain. CDR1 and CDR2 (germline): MNHEY, SMNVEV (reference sequence). The CDR3 has 14 amino acids. V shed 6 bases and J shed 3 bases, with 15 bases lying between them. The CDR3 sequence: CASSSVGRFYEQYF. The CDR3 region has the DNA TGTGCCAGCAGCTCGGTAGGCAGATTCTACGAGCAGTACTTC.

V and J are TRBV29-1 and TRBJ1-4; D is unresolved. There are 14 residues in the CDR3. Germline loops: CDR1 SQVTM, CDR2 ANQGSEA. Trimming stripped 5 bases from V and 8 bases from J, with 18 bases between. CDR3: CSVLPGAEGEKLFF. DNA of the CDR3: TGCAGCGTTCTGCCCGGAGCGGAGGGCGAAAAACTGTTTTTT.

This clonotype was seen more than once but under ten times. The chain joins TRBV4-2 to TRBJ2-2; no reliable D call. V dropped 3 bases and J dropped 5 bases, with 10 bases sitting between them. Germline CDR1 is LGHNA and CDR2 is YNFKEQ. The CDR3 has 14 amino acids. The CDR3: CASSHPSGTGELFF. CDR3 in DNA: TGTGCCAGCAGCCATCCTAGTGGGACCGGGGAGCTGTTTTTT.